The T cell receptor (beta chain) under discussion was sequenced for a study of OX40 agonist ivuxolimab in advanced cancers. Study context: In this cohort, patients received ivuxolimab, an agonistic anti-OX40 (CD134) antibody.

The data were produced by immunoSEQ multiplex PCR, yet TCRdb's version contains in-frame clones alone and is incomplete. The sample has some 45,000 clones, roughly 90% seen once; the top ten hold less than 20%. V was cut by 0 bases and J by 5 bases, with 10 bases left in between. There are 15 residues in the CDR3. Germline CDR1 SGHTA, CDR2 FQGTGA. The specimen was CD4+ or CD8+ T cells sorted from blood, collected in a trial of the OX40 agonist ivuxolimab. This clonotype was obtained from an adult with an advanced solid tumor such as melanoma, head and neck, liver or kidney cancer. V and J are TRBV7-3 and TRBJ2-2; D may be TRBD1 (6 bases). CDR3 nucleotides: TGTGCCAGCAGCTTAACGCCACAGGGAACCGGGGAGCTGTTTTTT. Encoded protein: CASSLTPQGTGELFF.